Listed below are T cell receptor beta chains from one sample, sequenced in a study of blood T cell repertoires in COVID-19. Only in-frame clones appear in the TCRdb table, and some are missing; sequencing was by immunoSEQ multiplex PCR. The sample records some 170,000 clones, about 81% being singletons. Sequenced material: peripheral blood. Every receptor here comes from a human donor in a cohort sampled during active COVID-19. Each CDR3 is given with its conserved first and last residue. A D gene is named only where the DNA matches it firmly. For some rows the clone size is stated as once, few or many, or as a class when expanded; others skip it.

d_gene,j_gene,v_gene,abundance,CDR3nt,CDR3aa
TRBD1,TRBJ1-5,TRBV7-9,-,TGTGCCAGCAGCCGAGGGACAGGGAAGTTGGGCAGCAATCAGCCCCAGCATTTT,CASSRGTGKLGSNQPQHF
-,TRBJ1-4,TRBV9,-,TGTGCCAGCAGCGTAGGTCAGATGGAGAATGAAAAACTGTTTTTT,CASSVGQMENEKLFF
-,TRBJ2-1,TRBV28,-,TGTGCCAGCAGTTTGCTGCGAAACAATGAGCAGTTCTTC,CASSLLRNNEQFF
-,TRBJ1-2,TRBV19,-,TGTGCCAGTAGTATCTCGTCAGGTCCAGCTAACTATGGCTACACCTTC,CASSISSGPANYGYTF
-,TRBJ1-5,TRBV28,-,TGTGCCAGCAGTGGTTACCCCGGTCAGCCCCAGCATTTT,CASSGYPGQPQHF
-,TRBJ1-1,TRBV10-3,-,TGTGCCAGCGCCTCTTCGGGTTTTAACACTGAAGCTTTCTTT,CASASSGFNTEAFF
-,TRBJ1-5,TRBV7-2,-,TGTGCCAGCAGCTTGTATCGGAATCAGCCCCAGCATTTT,CASSLYRNQPQHF
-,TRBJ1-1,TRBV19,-,TGTGCCAGTAGTATAAACAGGGCGACCCCTGAAGCTTTCTTT,CASSINRATPEAFF
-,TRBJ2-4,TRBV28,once,TGTGCCAGCAGTAGCCCTAGCGTAGCCAAAAACATTCAGTACTTC,CASSSPSVAKNIQYF
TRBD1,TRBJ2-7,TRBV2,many,TGTGCCAGCAGTGTGGGGACAGGGGCTACGAAAGAGCAGTACTTC,CASSVGTGATKEQYF
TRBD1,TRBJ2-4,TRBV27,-,TGTGCCAGCAGTCTCCGGGACAGTTTTGACATTCAGTACTTC,CASSLRDSFDIQYF
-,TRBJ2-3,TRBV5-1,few,TGCGCCAGCAGCTTGGGGGGAGACACAGATACGCAGTATTTT,CASSLGGDTDTQYF
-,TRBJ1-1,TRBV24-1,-,TGTGCCACCAGTGAGCCACTGTCCAGGGTCCGCGGGAACACTGAAGCTTTCTTT,CATSEPLSRVRGNTEAFF
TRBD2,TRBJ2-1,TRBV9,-,TGTGCCAGCAGCGCCGGGAGGCTAGCGGGGGACAATGAGCAGTTCTTC,CASSAGRLAGDNEQFF
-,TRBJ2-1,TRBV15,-,TGTGCCACCAGGGGCTCAGTTAGTGAGCAGTTCTTC,CATRGSVSEQFF
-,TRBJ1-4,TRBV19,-,TGTGCCAGTAGTATAAGCCCGGTTTACACTAATGAAAAACTGTTTTTT,CASSISPVYTNEKLFF
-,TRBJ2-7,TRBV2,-,TGTGCCAGCATCCCACGGGAGACGAACACCTACGAGCAGTACTTC,CASIPRETNTYEQYF
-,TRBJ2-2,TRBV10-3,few,TGTGCCATCACTCCGGGAGCCAACACCGGGGAGCTGTTTTTT,CAITPGANTGELFF
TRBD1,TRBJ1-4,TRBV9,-,TGTGCCAGCAGCGTAGCCGGACAGGGACATGAAAAACTGTTTTTT,CASSVAGQGHEKLFF
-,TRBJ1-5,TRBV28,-,TGTGCCAGTACCGAACAAAATCAGCCCCAGCATTTT,CASTEQNQPQHF
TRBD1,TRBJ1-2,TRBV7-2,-,TGTGCCAGCAGAAGGGACAGCCTCGGCCGCCTACTATACACCTTC,CASRRDSLGRLLYTF
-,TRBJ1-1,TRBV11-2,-,TGTGCCAGCAGCTCGGAAGGAGAAATGAACACTGAAGCTTTCTTT,CASSSEGEMNTEAFF
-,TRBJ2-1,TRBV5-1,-,TGCGCCAGCAGCCCGAGACTGTACAATGAGCAGTTCTTC,CASSPRLYNEQFF
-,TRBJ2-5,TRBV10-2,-,TGCGCCAGCAGTGAGGGACTGTTAGAGACCCAGTACTTC,CASSEGLLETQYF
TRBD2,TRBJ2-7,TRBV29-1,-,TGCAGCGTTGATGTGGGACTAGCAGGCTACGAGCAGTACTTC,CSVDVGLAGYEQYF
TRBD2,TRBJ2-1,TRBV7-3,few,TGTGCCAGCAGCTTAATGGACGGGAGGGCCGCCAATGAGCAGTTCTTC,CASSLMDGRAANEQFF
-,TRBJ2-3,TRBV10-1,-,TGCGCCAGCAGTGAGTCCGGGGGGCGCCCAGATACGCAGTATTTT,CASSESGGRPDTQYF
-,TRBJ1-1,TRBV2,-,TGTGCCAGCATGACAGAGGCTATGAACACTGAAGCTTTCTTT,CASMTEAMNTEAFF
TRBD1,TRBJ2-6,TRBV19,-,TGTGCCAGTAGTATTGTATTGGGGCCGGGACAGATTGGGGCCAACGTCCTGACTTTC,CASSIVLGPGQIGANVLTF